These 24 T cell receptor beta chains were all obtained from the same sample, sequenced in a study of Ad26.COV2.S vaccination and SARS-CoV-2 variants. Clones were sequenced by immunoSEQ multiplex PCR, and TCRdb holds only the in-frame ones, with some missing. This sample yields 120,000 to 150,000 clones, of which more than 80% are seen a single time; 5% belongs to the top ten. The sample consisted of peripheral blood, taken after recovery from COVID-19. These receptors all stem from a human donor who had recovered from COVID-19.

This rearrangement joins TRBV2 to TRBJ2-5, with a weak D call TRBD1 (6 bases). Per germline, CDR1 SNHLY and CDR2 FYNNEI. V was shortened by 1 base and J by 2 bases, with 11 bases between the two germline ends. The CDR3 covers 15 residues. CDR3 nucleotide sequence: TGTGCCAGCAGTGAAGGTGGGGACATACAAGAGACCCAGTACTTC. It encodes CASSEGGDIQETQYF.

The V gene is TRBV11-2, the J gene TRBJ2-2; D is perhaps TRBD2 (6 bases). Germline CDR1 and CDR2: SGHAT and FQNNGV. The CDR3 contains 12 residues. Trimming pared 5 bases from V and 7 bases from J, leaving 8 bases between. For the CDR3, the DNA is TGTGCCAGCAGCCCGGGAGTCGGGGAGCTGTTTTTT. This sequence encodes CASSPGVGELFF.

This clone has a handful of counts. This chain connects TRBV18 to TRBJ1-3, with a tentative D call TRBD1 (6 bases). V dropped 5 bases and J dropped 0 bases, with 14 bases sitting between them. CDR1 KGHSH and CDR2 LQKENI come from the germline V gene. The CDR3 covers 16 residues. The CDR3: CASSTEDSLSGNTIYF. CDR3 in DNA: TGTGCCAGCTCAACCGAGGACAGCCTCTCTGGAAACACCATATATTTT.

This sequence joins TRBV19 and TRBJ2-3, with 9 bases matching TRBD1. This CDR3 contains 15 residues. The ends lost 7 bases at V and 5 bases at J; junction bases unmatched: 10. CDR1 LNHDA and CDR2 SQIVND come from the germline V gene (reference sequence). CDR3 sequence: CASKDGTGLGDTQYF. The CDR3 DNA reads as TGTGCCAGTAAGGACGGGACAGGGCTAGGAGATACGCAGTATTTT.

The chain employs TRBV9 and TRBJ1-6; tentatively, D is TRBD1 (6 bases). V gave up 0 bases and J gave up 7 bases, with 11 bases separating them. The CDR3 totals 15 residues. Per germline, CDR1 SGDLS and CDR2 YYNGEE. The CDR3 region has the DNA TGTGCCAGCAGCGTAGACAGGGCGGGCAATTCACCCCTCCACTTT. This sequence encodes CASSVDRAGNSPLHF. The whole variable domain, filled in from reference TRBV9 and TRBJ1-6, reads DSGVTQTPKHLITATGQRVTLRCSPRSGDLSVYWYQQSLDQGLQFLIQYYNGEERAKGNILERFSAQQFPDLHSELNLSSLELGDSALYFCASSVDRAGNSPLHFGNGTRLTVT.

The chain links TRBV5-1 to TRBJ2-3; D is uncertain. Germline lookup yields CDR1 SGHRS and CDR2 YFSETQ. V was clipped by 0 bases and J by 6 bases, with 5 bases between them. The CDR3 consists of 12 residues. This CDR3 is CASSLDLDTQYF. The CDR3 DNA sequence: TGCGCCAGCAGCTTGGATCTGGATACGCAGTATTTT.

The chain carries TRBV19 and TRBJ1-2, with D possibly matching TRBD1 (6 bases). CDR1 and CDR2 from the germline V gene are LNHDA and SQIVND (reference sequence). Trimming stripped 9 bases from V and 1 base from J, with 21 bases between. The CDR3 loop spans 16 amino acids. Here the CDR3 reads CASPSGAGLINYGYTF. The DNA of the CDR3 is TGTGCCAGCCCTTCGGGGGCGGGACTGATTAACTATGGCTACACCTTC.

This rearrangement joins TRBV28 to TRBJ1-2; D uncertain. CDR1 and CDR2 from the germline V gene are MDHEN and SYDVKM. The V and J ends lost 1 base and 0 bases respectively, with 3 bases between them. This CDR3 comprises 13 residues. CDR3 coding DNA: TGTGCCAGCAGTTTATATGCTAACTATGGCTACACCTTC. Its protein is CASSLYANYGYTF.

The chain carries TRBV6-5 and TRBJ2-3; no firm D call. Trimming took off 2 bases at V and 6 bases at J, with 9 bases between the two ends. This CDR3 has 13 amino acids. CDR1 and CDR2 (germline): MNHEY, SVGAGI. CDR3 in amino acids: CASSYGVGDTQYF. For the CDR3, the DNA is TGTGCCAGCAGTTACGGGGTTGGGGATACGCAGTATTTT.

On this clone itself: The same CDR3 is also encoded by other DNA sequences in this sample. The chain has TRBV6-5 and TRBJ1-2; unclear D gene. Germline CDR1 and CDR2: MNHEY and SVGAGI. V was shortened by 2 bases and J by 2 bases, with 9 bases between the two germline ends. This CDR3 spans 14 amino acids. CDR3 DNA: TGTGCCAGCAGTTACGGTGGCGGCAACTATGGCTACACCTTC. It is translated as CASSYGGGNYGYTF.

This clone turned up a few times. This chain uses TRBV11-2 with TRBJ2-2, with TRBD2 matching 9 bases. The length of the CDR3 is 16 residues. Losses at the gene ends were 2 bases for V and 8 bases for J; bases not matched to a gene: 9. Germline CDR1 is SGHAT and CDR2 is FQNNGV. CDR3 amino acids: CASSLRPSGEIGELFF. Here the CDR3 DNA reads TGTGCCAGCAGCTTACGTCCTAGCGGGGAGATAGGGGAGCTGTTTTTT. The full variable domain, with the rest looked up from reference TRBV11-2 and TRBJ2-2, is EAGVAQSPRYKIIEKRQSVAFWCNPISGHATLYWYQQILGQGPKLLIQFQNNGVVDDSQLPKDRFSAERLKGVDSTLKIQPAKLEDSAVYLCASSLRPSGEIGELFFGEGSRLTVL.

The chain couples TRBV11-2 to TRBJ2-7, with 10 bases aligning to TRBD2. The CDR3 length is 15 residues. CDR1 is SGHAT and CDR2 is FQNNGV in the germline V gene. V was clipped by 2 bases and J by 1 base; unmatched bases: 2. The chain's CDR3 is CASSLNSGGSYEQYF. The CDR3 DNA follows: TGTGCCAGCAGCTTAAATAGCGGGGGGTCCTACGAGCAGTACTTC.

This sequence joins TRBV7-8 and TRBJ1-6; D remains ambiguous. The CDR3 extends over 14 amino acids. V lost 5 bases and J 7 bases, leaving 12 bases between the germline ends. CDR1 is SGHVS and CDR2 is FQNEAQ in the germline V gene. The CDR3 coding sequence is TGTGCCAGCAGCCGAGACACCCTCAATTCACCCCTCCACTTT. Encoded protein: CASSRDTLNSPLHF. The entire variable domain, with the rest obtained from reference TRBV7-8 and TRBJ1-6, is as follows: GAGVSQSPRYKVAKRGQDVALRCDPISGHVSLFWYQQALGQGPEFLTYFQNEAQLDKSGLPSDRFFAERPEGSVSTLKIQRTQQEDSAVYLCASSRDTLNSPLHFGNGTRLTVT.

The sample holds one count of this clone. The chain has TRBV6-1 and TRBJ1-5, with D unresolved. CDR1 MNHNS and CDR2 SASEGT come from the germline V gene. The CDR3 extends over 12 amino acids. Trimming took 1 base from V and 2 from J, leaving 0 bases between them. This CDR3 reads CASSEGNQPQHF. The CDR3 DNA reads TGTGCCAGCAGTGAAGGCAATCAGCCCCAGCATTTT.

The chain combines TRBV7-2 with TRBJ2-3; TRBD2 matches 14 bases. Germline V gene lookup returns CDR1 SGHTA and CDR2 FQGNSA. The CDR3 loop spans 16 amino acids. With 3 bases clipped from V and 8 bases from J, the junction kept 7 bases outside the gene matches. The CDR3 sequence: CASSFGTSGGEGTQYF. The CDR3 DNA reads TGTGCCAGCAGCTTTGGGACTAGCGGGGGAGAAGGTACGCAGTATTTT.

The V gene is TRBV10-3, the J gene TRBJ1-1; 9 bases are shared with TRBD1. The CDR3 totals 14 residues. Germline CDR1 reads ENHRY; CDR2 reads SYGVKD. Trimming cost V 8 bases and J 4 bases; bases outside gene matches: 8. The CDR3 sequence: CAIRDRELGTEAFF. The CDR3 region has the DNA TGTGCCATCCGGGACAGGGAGTTGGGCACTGAAGCTTTCTTT.

V is TRBV25-1 and J is TRBJ2-2; 9 bases map to TRBD1. Unmatched junction bases numbered 12, after V lost 2 bases and J lost 5 bases. Germline V CDR1 and CDR2: MGHDK, SYGVNS. This CDR3 has 18 residues. The CDR3 sequence: CASSEEFYGQGSTGELFF. The CDR3, as DNA: TGTGCCAGCAGTGAAGAGTTTTACGGACAGGGGTCGACCGGGGAGCTGTTTTTT.

The gene calls are TRBV4-1 and TRBJ1-5; D is perhaps TRBD1 (5 bases). The CDR3 totals 13 residues. Trimming removed 1 base at V and 4 bases at J, with 5 bases between. Germline assignment: CDR1 MGHRA and CDR2 YSYEKL. Written as DNA, the CDR3 is TGCGCCAGCAGCCAAGGGGGGAATCAGCCCCAGCATTTT. Translated: CASSQGGNQPQHF.

The chain uses TRBV5-1 and TRBJ2-1; D gene uncertain. V was cut by 0 bases and J by 10 bases, with 17 bases left in between. The CDR3 length is 15 residues. CDR1 is SGHRS, CDR2 YFSETQ, per germline. CDR3 sequence reads: CASSLGAAGNGEQFF. In DNA form, the CDR3 reads TGCGCCAGCAGCTTGGGGGCAGCAGGTAACGGGGAGCAGTTCTTC.

The CDR3, as DNA: TGTGCCAGCAAAGGGAAGGACCTTATTGCAGATACGCAGTATTTT. Translating gives CASKGKDLIADTQYF. The gene calls are TRBV3-1 (or the pseudogene TRBV3-2) and TRBJ2-3, with no clear D. Germline V gene lookup returns CDR1 LGHDT and CDR2 YNNKEL (reference sequence). This CDR3 region has 15 residues. The V end lost 7 bases, the J end lost 4 bases, and 18 bases lay between the germline ends.

This chain joins TRBV7-8 and TRBJ1-1; 8 bases agree with TRBD1. V was clipped by 6 bases and J by 3 bases; unmatched bases: 12. The CDR3 length is 16 residues. Germline values: CDR1 SGHVS, CDR2 FQNEAQ. The CDR3 region is CASSLQYQGADTEAFF. CDR3 in DNA: TGTGCCAGCAGTTTACAATACCAGGGGGCAGACACTGAAGCTTTCTTT.

The chain joins TRBV5-1 to TRBJ1-2, with D possibly being TRBD1 (5 bases). The ends were cut back, 0 bases at V and 2 bases at J, with 8 bases in the middle. Germline V gives CDR1 SGHRS, CDR2 YFSETQ. This CDR3 contains 14 residues. CDR3 region: CASSLGAGNYGYTF. As DNA, the CDR3 is TGCGCCAGCAGCTTGGGAGCAGGGAACTATGGCTACACCTTC.

This clone was detected only a few times. This sequence joins TRBV7-9 and TRBJ2-7; the D gene is possibly TRBD1 (6 bases). The germline gives CDR1 SEHNR, CDR2 FQNEAQ (reference sequence). The CDR3 runs to 13 residues. Trimming shortened V by 5 bases and J by 2 bases, and 10 bases separated the two germline ends. CDR3 sequence (DNA): TGTGCCAGCAGCCGACAGGTCACCTACGAGCAGTACTTC. As protein: CASSRQVTYEQYF.

This clone was observed a few times. This chain links TRBV11-2 with TRBJ2-5, with no clear D. Germline V gene data show CDR1 as SGHAT and CDR2 as FQNNGV. This CDR3 has 15 residues. With 0 bases removed from V and 4 bases from J, the gap between germline ends came to 12 bases. CDR3: CASSLDRMLRETQYF. The CDR3 region has the DNA TGTGCCAGCAGCTTAGATCGAATGTTGAGAGAGACCCAGTACTTC.